The rows below give T cell receptor beta chains drawn from one sample of a study of T cell responses to AZD1222 COVID-19 vaccine. The protocol was immunoSEQ multiplex PCR, while the TCRdb copy is restricted to in-frame clones and leaves out a portion. The table records roughly 30,000 clones, around 78% of them present only once. Sequenced here: peripheral blood, sampled on day 0 of AZD1222 vaccination. The source of these receptors is an adult in good health. CDR3s leave out the opening cysteine and the closing phenylalanine or tryptophan. Where a row states a size, it is once, few, many or the class of an expanded clone; other rows omit it.

- TRBJ2-2 TRBV11-2 ASSLQTSIGELF
once TRBJ2-2 TRBV18 ATQFSRGNTGELF
- TRBJ1-1 TRBV5-1 ASTDSFEAF
- TRBJ2-3 TRBV10-1 ASSGTTGDPDTQY
- TRBJ1-4 TRBV28 ASSLVGPTNEKLF
medium-sized TRBJ1-2 TRBV5-1 ASSLPLTGRDGYT
- TRBJ1-4 TRBV19 ASSRKTGNTNEKLF
once TRBJ2-2 TRBV5-1 ASSLEGPRTGELF
- TRBJ2-7 TRBV5-1 ASSPGQGASYEQY
once TRBJ2-3 TRBV6-5 ASKRQGNTDTQY
- TRBJ1-3 TRBV5-1 ASSLGYSGNTIY
- TRBJ2-4 TRBV6-2/TRBV6-3 ASSRSENPRRNIQY
- TRBJ2-1 TRBV9 ASSVDQGWGEQF
- TRBJ1-2 TRBV10-2 ASLDRGNNYGYT
- TRBJ1-4 TRBV11-2 ASSFSIPGTANEKLF
- TRBJ1-6 TRBV19 ASSATPGLNSPLH
- TRBJ1-6 TRBV19 ASGRGDGSPLH
- TRBJ1-2 TRBV29-1 SVAPGTSGGYT
- TRBJ2-5 TRBV5-5 ASSFTGDETQY
- TRBJ1-6 TRBV30 AWGKKQGDSPLH
- TRBJ2-1 TRBV7-2 ASSLVQTPTNEQF
- TRBJ2-2 TRBV20-1 SASSAGANTGELF
- TRBJ2-7 TRBV27 ASRLYGSYEQY
- TRBJ1-1 TRBV6-5 ASSRAGGPTEAF
- TRBJ1-6 TRBV27 ASSTRTGGARNSPLH
- TRBJ2-3 TRBV5-1 ASSSNRTSGRSDTQY
- TRBJ2-1 TRBV19 ASRPGTGPYNEQF
once TRBJ1-1 TRBV20-1 SAGTPEGAF
- TRBJ1-4 TRBV6-5 ASTLTSTNEKLF
medium-sized TRBJ2-1 TRBV19 ASSSSPTSGRAGNEQF
- TRBJ2-3 TRBV10-1 ASSESQGRSTDTQY
- TRBJ1-5 TRBV19 ASRRAQTNQPQH
few TRBJ1-4 TRBV5-1 ATATGVATNEKLF
- TRBJ2-1 TRBV6-5 ASRGWGAGNEQF
few TRBJ1-6 TRBV28 ASNSGGWNSPLH
once TRBJ1-1 TRBV9 ASSPRTVNTEAF
once TRBJ1-5 TRBV7-9 ASSTGPYQPQH
- TRBJ1-1 TRBV29-1 SVEGDRGIAEAF
- TRBJ2-2 TRBV19 ASSIWAEDPNTGELF
- TRBJ1-1 TRBV28 ASSSLGTGNTEAF
- TRBJ2-3 TRBV2 ASSFAGQVGLDTQY
- TRBJ1-6 TRBV3-1/TRBV3-2 ASSRDTRRWSSPLH
- TRBJ2-3 TRBV11-2 ASSLGGGSADTQY
- TRBJ1-1 TRBV18 ASSPGGPGTVIAF
few TRBJ2-1 TRBV3-1/TRBV3-2 ASSHDQWYNEQF
few TRBJ2-7 TRBV5-4 ASSQGLAGSYEQY
- TRBJ2-7 TRBV7-9 ASSFQELEQY
- TRBJ2-3 TRBV24-1 ATSEPPGLAGGFRETDTQY
- TRBJ2-1 TRBV11-3 ASSEHLGLASNEQF
- TRBJ2-4 TRBV24-1 ATSEEGVKNIQY
- TRBJ1-2 TRBV5-1 ASSARGTQTSYT
- TRBJ1-5 TRBV6-1 ASSEAQRLVGPQH
- TRBJ1-5 TRBV7-2 ASSFAVYSVGDQPQH
- TRBJ1-1 TRBV5-1 ASSQDRRNTEAF
- TRBJ1-5 TRBV12-5 ASGLGSNQPQH